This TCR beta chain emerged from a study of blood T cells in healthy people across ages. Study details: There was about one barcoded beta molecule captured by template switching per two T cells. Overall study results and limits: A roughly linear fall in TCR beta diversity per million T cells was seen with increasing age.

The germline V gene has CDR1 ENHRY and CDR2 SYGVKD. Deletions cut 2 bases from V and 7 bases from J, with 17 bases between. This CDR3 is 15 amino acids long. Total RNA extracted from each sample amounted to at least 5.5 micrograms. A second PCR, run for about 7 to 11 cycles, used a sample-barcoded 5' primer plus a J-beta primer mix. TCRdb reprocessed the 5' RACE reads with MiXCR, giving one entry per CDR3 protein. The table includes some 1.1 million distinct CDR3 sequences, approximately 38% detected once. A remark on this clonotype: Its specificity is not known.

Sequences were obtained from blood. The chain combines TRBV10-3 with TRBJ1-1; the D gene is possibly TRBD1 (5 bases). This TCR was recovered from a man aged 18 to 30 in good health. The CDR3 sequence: CAISEGARVGGEAFF. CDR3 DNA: TGTGCCATCAGTGAGGGAGCCAGGGTCGGCGGTGAAGCTTTCTTT.